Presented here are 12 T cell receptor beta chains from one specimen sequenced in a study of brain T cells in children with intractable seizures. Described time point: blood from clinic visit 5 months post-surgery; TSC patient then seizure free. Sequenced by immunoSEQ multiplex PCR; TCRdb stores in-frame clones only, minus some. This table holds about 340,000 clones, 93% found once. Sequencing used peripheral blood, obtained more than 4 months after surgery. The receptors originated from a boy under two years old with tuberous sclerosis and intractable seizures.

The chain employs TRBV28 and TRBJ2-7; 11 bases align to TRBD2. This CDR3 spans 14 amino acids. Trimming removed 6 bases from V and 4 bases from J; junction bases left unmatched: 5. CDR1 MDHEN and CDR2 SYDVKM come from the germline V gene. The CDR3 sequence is CASRLAGAFYEQYF. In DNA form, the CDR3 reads TGTGCCAGCAGACTAGCGGGGGCCTTTTACGAGCAGTACTTC.

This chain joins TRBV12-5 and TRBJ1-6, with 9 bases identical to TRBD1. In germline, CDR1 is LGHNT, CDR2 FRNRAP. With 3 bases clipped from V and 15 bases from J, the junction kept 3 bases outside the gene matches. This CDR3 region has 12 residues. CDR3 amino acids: CASGLMTGGLHF. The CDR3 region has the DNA TGTGCTAGTGGTTTAATGACAGGGGGCCTCCACTTT.

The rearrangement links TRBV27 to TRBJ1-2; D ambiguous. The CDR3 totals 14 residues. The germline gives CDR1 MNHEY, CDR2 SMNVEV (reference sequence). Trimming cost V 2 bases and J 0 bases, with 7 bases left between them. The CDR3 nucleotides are TGTGCCAGCAGTTTAGGGCCACCTAACTATGGCTACACCTTC. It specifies CASSLGPPNYGYTF.

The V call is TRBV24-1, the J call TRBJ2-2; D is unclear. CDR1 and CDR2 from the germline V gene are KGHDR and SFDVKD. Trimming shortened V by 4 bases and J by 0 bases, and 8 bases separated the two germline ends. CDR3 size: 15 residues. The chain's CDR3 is CATSDPAANTGELFF. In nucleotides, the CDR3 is TGTGCCACCAGTGACCCCGCCGCGAACACCGGGGAGCTGTTTTTT.

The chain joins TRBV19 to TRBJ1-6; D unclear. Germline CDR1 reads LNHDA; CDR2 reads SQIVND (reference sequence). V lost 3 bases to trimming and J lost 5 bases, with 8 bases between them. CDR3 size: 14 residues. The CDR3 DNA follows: TGTGCCAGTAGTATCCCCGGGGATAATTCACCCCTCCACTTT. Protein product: CASSIPGDNSPLHF.

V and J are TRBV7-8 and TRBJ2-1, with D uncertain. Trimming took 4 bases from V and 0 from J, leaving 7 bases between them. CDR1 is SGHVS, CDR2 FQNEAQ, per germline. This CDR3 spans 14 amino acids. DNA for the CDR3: TGTGCCAGCAGCTGGTATTACTCCTACAATGAGCAGTTCTTC. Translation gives CASSWYYSYNEQFF.

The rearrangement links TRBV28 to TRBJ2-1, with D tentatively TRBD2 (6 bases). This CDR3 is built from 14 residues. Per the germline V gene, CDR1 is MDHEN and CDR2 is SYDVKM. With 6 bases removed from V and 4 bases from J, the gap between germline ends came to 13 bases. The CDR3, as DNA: TGTGCCAGCAGGTGGGGGGAGCTTTACAATGAGCAGTTCTTC. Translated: CASRWGELYNEQFF.

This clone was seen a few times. CDR3 in amino acids: CASSSGWETQYF. DNA of the CDR3: TGTGCCAGCAGTTCGGGTTGGGAGACCCAGTACTTC. The chain joins TRBV12-3 or TRBV12-4 to TRBJ2-5; D is unclear. V gave up 4 bases and J gave up 5 bases, with 8 bases separating them. This CDR3 contains 12 residues.

DNA of the CDR3: TGTGCCAGCAGCAAAGGGGATCGGCAGGGAGGCTATGGCTACACCTTC. It codes for CASSKGDRQGGYGYTF. This chain uses TRBV21-1 with TRBJ1-2. TRBV21-1 is assigned pseudogene status. This CDR3 has 16 amino acids.

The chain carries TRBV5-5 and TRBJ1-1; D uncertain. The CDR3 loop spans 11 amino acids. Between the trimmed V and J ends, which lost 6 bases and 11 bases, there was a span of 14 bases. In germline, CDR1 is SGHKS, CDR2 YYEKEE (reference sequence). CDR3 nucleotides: TGTGCCAGCATCATACTATACGTGGCTTTCTTT. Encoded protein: CASIILYVAFF.

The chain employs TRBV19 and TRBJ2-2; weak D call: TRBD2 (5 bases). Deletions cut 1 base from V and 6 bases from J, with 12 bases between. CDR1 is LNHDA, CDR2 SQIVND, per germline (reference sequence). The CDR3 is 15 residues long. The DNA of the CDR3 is TGTGCCAGTAGTATAGTTCCCAGAGGGCCCGGGGAGCTGTTTTTT. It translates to CASSIVPRGPGELFF. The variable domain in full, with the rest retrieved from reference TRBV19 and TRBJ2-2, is DGGITQSPKYLFRKEGQNVTLSCEQNLNHDAMYWYRQDPGQGLRLIYYSQIVNDFQKGDIAEGYSVSREKKESFPLTVTSAQKNPTAFYLCASSIVPRGPGELFFGEGSRLTVL.

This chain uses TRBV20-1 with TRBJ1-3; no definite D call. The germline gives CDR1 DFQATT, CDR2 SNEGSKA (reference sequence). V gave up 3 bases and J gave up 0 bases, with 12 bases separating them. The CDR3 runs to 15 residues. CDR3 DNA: TGCAGTGCTAGTGCAGGCTTTTCCTCTGGAAACACCATATATTTT. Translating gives CSASAGFSSGNTIYF.